This is a list of T cell receptor beta chains from one sample in a study of T cells expressing NK-cell markers. TCRdb reworked the 5' RACE reads into one entry per CDR3 protein, no DNA. This sample's table reports hundreds of thousands of distinct CDR3 sequences. The sequencing input was blood T cells: a sorted CD56 or NKG2C T cell subset, CD4+ or CD8+ T cells, or bulk PBMC T cells (not recorded which). The receptors here all came from a man aged 18 to 69 in good health. CDR3s include the opening cysteine and the closing phenylalanine or tryptophan.

>TRBV30|TRBJ1-2
CAWSTTGGYGYTF
>TRBV12-3/TRBV12-4|TRBJ2-5
CASTSTGEGTQYF
>TRBV6-1|TRBJ1-5
CASTLTGNGNQPQHF
>TRBV6-1|TRBJ2-2
CASSGTGLNTGELFF
>TRBV6-8|TRBJ2-3
CASTISTDTQYF
>TRBV27|TRBJ2-5
CASSTNLNQETQYF
>TRBV11-3|TRBJ2-1
CASSLGAGGLDEQFF
>TRBV11-2|TRBJ2-5
CASSSGTAGVILRKETQYF
>TRBV12-3/TRBV12-4|TRBJ2-2
CASRKFGTGNTGELFF
>TRBV28|TRBJ1-1
CASSLAGQSFFEAFF
>TRBV4-2|TRBJ2-5
CASSLAEAGFGETQYF
>TRBV5-6|TRBJ2-7
CASSLVPGRYEQYF
>TRBV7-9|TRBJ2-3
CATFDGGRTDTQYF
>TRBV6-2/TRBV6-3|TRBJ1-1
CASSARDSIWGTEAFF
>TRBV28|TRBJ2-2
CASTLTGGNANTGELFF
>TRBV2|TRBJ1-3
CASRADGPETIYF
>TRBV5-1|TRBJ2-7
CASSLMGRGGHEQYF
>TRBV20-1|TRBJ2-2
CAGQGNTGELFF
>TRBV3-1|TRBJ1-1
CASSQELRNTEAFF
>TRBV5-1|TRBJ2-1
CASSLGLEGNEQFF
>TRBV27|TRBJ2-7
CASSRLGQEYEQYF
>TRBV7-9|TRBJ2-3
CASSPPAPADTQYF
>TRBV29-1|TRBJ1-1
CSVFTNTEAFF
>TRBV28|TRBJ2-5
CATTRGGQETQYF
>TRBV28|TRBJ1-5
CASSFRARDQPQHF
>TRBV29-1|TRBJ2-3
CSVETGLGTDTQYF
>TRBV6-2/TRBV6-3|TRBJ2-5
CASSYSQTQYF
>TRBV5-1|TRBJ2-1
CASRIGESSYNEQFF
>TRBV7-8|TRBJ1-1
CASSFFESRRPNTEAFF
>TRBV7-6|TRBJ2-5
CASSLYAGRVGRQETQYF
>TRBV7-8|TRBJ2-1
CASSLEGQGRYNEQFF
>TRBV6-5|TRBJ2-2
CAGGRDSGTGELFF
>TRBV4-2|TRBJ2-1
CASSQREGNEQFF
>TRBV5-1|TRBJ2-5
CASTLTGQNQETQYF
>TRBV20-1|TRBJ1-5
CSAGFTGGRQPQHF
>TRBV7-6|TRBJ2-5
CASSLAPPPLQETQYF
>TRBV6-5|TRBJ2-5
CASSNPGQVLQETQYF
>TRBV6-5|TRBJ2-1
CASSYPRTSGGAANEQFF
>TRBV11-3|TRBJ2-2
CASSRRRGTGDTGELFF
>TRBV10-3|TRBJ1-1
CAITPGTGVTEAFF
>TRBV7-9|TRBJ2-5
CASSGTSGVRTETQYF
>TRBV7-9|TRBJ2-2
CASSPTGQGATGELFF
>TRBV7-2|TRBJ2-6
CASSSLFGANVLTF
>TRBV19|TRBJ2-7
CASSDGHPSYEQYF
>TRBV29-1|TRBJ1-2
CSVTPVGSNYGYTF
>TRBV5-1|TRBJ2-3
CASSLAGIAGGPRDTQYF
>TRBV5-1|TRBJ2-7
CASSSRVSYEQYF
>TRBV20-1|TRBJ2-7
CSARPKGTVTYEQYF
>TRBV7-6|TRBJ2-7
CASSPGPIPTYEQYF
>TRBV20-1|TRBJ2-2
CSARGTSPVGELFF
>TRBV6-5|TRBJ2-1
CASSYSGTGNEQFF
>TRBV9|TRBJ1-3
CASIGLSSGNTIYF
>TRBV6-1|TRBJ2-3
CASSKRLGPDTQYF
>TRBV7-9|TRBJ2-3
CASSSTTSGRYTDTQYF
>TRBV7-6|TRBJ2-3
CASSLQQGATDTQYF
>TRBV28|TRBJ2-7
CASSSLDRGSSYEQYF
>TRBV7-9|TRBJ1-1
CASSPSGGVDGFF
>TRBV6-5|TRBJ2-5
CASSYGGGSPGTQYF
>TRBV25-1|TRBJ1-1
CASSSGAWGTEAFF